The clone carrying this T cell receptor beta chain appeared a few times. Assay used: immunoSEQ multiplex PCR; TCRdb lists only in-frame clones, some missing. Seen here are around 150,000 clones, roughly 80% observed once, and the top ten hold less than 4%. Self-reported history from a screening survey and questionnaire set each donor's cohort. Looked up from germline, CDR1 is KGHDR and CDR2 is SFDVKD. This CDR3 has 14 amino acids. V gave up 0 bases and J gave up 5 bases; unmatched junction bases: 2. The sample belongs to a study of blood T cell repertoires in COVID-19. Study details: PBMCs, B-cell-depleted T cells, or T cells were the source of the cDNA or gDNA that made up the material.

This rearrangement joins TRBV24-1 to TRBJ1-1; TRBD1 aligns across 7 bases. The sample comprised PBMCs or T cells enriched from blood (not recorded which). The sequence was obtained from a woman in her sixties or seventies who had recovered from COVID-19. This CDR3 reads CATSDLPGGTEAFF. The CDR3 coding sequence is TGTGCCACCAGTGATTTGCCAGGGGGGACTGAAGCTTTCTTT.